Listed below are T cell receptor beta chains from one sample, sequenced in a study of blood T cell repertoires in COVID-19. This table comes from immunoSEQ multiplex PCR, and its TCRdb copy is limited to in-frame clones, with some not included. Of about 27,000 clones listed, under 85% were seen once; the top ten hold roughly 42%. The sequencing sample was made of peripheral blood. The receptors originated from a woman older than 75 with acute or convalescent COVID-19. CDR3s include the opening cysteine and the closing phenylalanine or tryptophan. The D gene is left open where the match is weak. Not every row has a clone size; where given, it reads once, few, many or a size class.

d_gene: TRBD2
v_gene: TRBV7-9
j_gene: TRBJ2-5
abundance: .
CDR3aa: CASSFTPGGPETQYF
CDR3nt: TGTGCCAGCAGCTTTACCCCGGGGGGGCCGGAGACCCAGTACTTC

d_gene: .
v_gene: TRBV19
j_gene: TRBJ1-4
abundance: .
CDR3aa: CASSMSTGTNEKLFF
CDR3nt: TGTGCCAGTAGTATGAGTACGGGGACTAATGAAAAACTGTTTTTT

d_gene: .
v_gene: TRBV29-1
j_gene: TRBJ1-1
abundance: .
CDR3aa: CSVKVFEAEAFF
CDR3nt: TGCAGCGTTAAAGTGTTTGAGGCTGAAGCTTTCTTT

d_gene: TRBD2
v_gene: TRBV2
j_gene: TRBJ2-3
abundance: .
CDR3aa: CASSAPLGGSTDTQYF
CDR3nt: TGTGCCAGCAGTGCTCCCCTCGGGGGGAGCACAGATACGCAGTATTTT

d_gene: TRBD1
v_gene: TRBV5-4
j_gene: TRBJ1-6
abundance: .
CDR3aa: CASSSGQGLRNSPLHF
CDR3nt: TGTGCCAGCAGCTCGGGACAGGGTCTACGTAATTCACCCCTCCACTTT

d_gene: TRBD2
v_gene: TRBV2
j_gene: TRBJ2-5
abundance: .
CDR3aa: CAVQRERKETQYF
CDR3nt: TGTGCCGTACAGCGGGAGCGAAAAGAGACCCAGTACTTC

d_gene: .
v_gene: TRBV4-1
j_gene: TRBJ2-2
abundance: .
CDR3aa: CASSQEGRPTGELFF
CDR3nt: TGCGCCAGCAGCCAAGAGGGCAGGCCGACCGGGGAGCTGTTTTTT

d_gene: TRBD1
v_gene: TRBV12-5
j_gene: TRBJ2-1
abundance: .
CDR3aa: CASGRGRNEQFF
CDR3nt: TGTGCTAGCGGCAGGGGGCGCAATGAGCAGTTCTTC

d_gene: TRBD1
v_gene: TRBV10-3
j_gene: TRBJ1-6
abundance: .
CDR3aa: CAIRAGQGNSPLHF
CDR3nt: TGTGCCATCAGGGCGGGACAGGGTAATTCACCCCTCCACTTT

d_gene: TRBD2
v_gene: TRBV4-3
j_gene: TRBJ2-3
abundance: .
CDR3aa: CASSQGLAGSTDTQYF
CDR3nt: TGCGCCAGCAGCCAAGGACTAGCGGGATCCACAGATACGCAGTATTTT

d_gene: TRBD2
v_gene: TRBV3-1/TRBV3-2
j_gene: TRBJ2-7
abundance: large
CDR3aa: CASSQERSSGSLWQYF
CDR3nt: TGTGCCAGCAGCCAAGAGCGGTCTAGCGGGAGTCTCTGGCAGTACTTC

d_gene: .
v_gene: TRBV21-1
j_gene: TRBJ2-1
abundance: .
CDR3aa: CASSKMGTCRYNEQFF
CDR3nt: TGTGCCAGCAGCAAAATGGGGACTTGCCGCTACAATGAGCAGTTCTTC

d_gene: .
v_gene: TRBV19
j_gene: TRBJ2-3
abundance: .
CDR3aa: CASSSGDTDTQYF
CDR3nt: TGTGCCAGTAGTTCGGGGGACACAGATACGCAGTATTTT

d_gene: .
v_gene: TRBV11-2
j_gene: TRBJ2-3
abundance: .
CDR3aa: CASSRFTREQYF
CDR3nt: TGTGCCAGCAGCCGATTTACTAGGGAGCAGTATTTT

d_gene: .
v_gene: TRBV6-6
j_gene: TRBJ1-1
abundance: once
CDR3aa: CASSYSGANTEAFF
CDR3nt: TGTGCCAGCAGTTACTCGGGGGCGAACACTGAAGCTTTCTTT

d_gene: TRBD1
v_gene: TRBV6-6
j_gene: TRBJ1-1
abundance: .
CDR3aa: CASSLDRAVEAFF
CDR3nt: TGTGCCAGCAGCTTAGACAGGGCCGTTGAAGCTTTCTTT

d_gene: .
v_gene: TRBV2
j_gene: TRBJ1-5
abundance: .
CDR3aa: CASRFSSDQPQHF
CDR3nt: TGTGCCAGCAGATTTTCCAGCGATCAGCCCCAGCATTTT

d_gene: TRBD1
v_gene: TRBV19
j_gene: TRBJ1-6
abundance: .
CDR3aa: CATRDREFSPLHF
CDR3nt: TGTGCCACTCGGGACAGGGAATTTTCACCCCTCCACTTT

d_gene: TRBD1
v_gene: TRBV19
j_gene: TRBJ1-2
abundance: .
CDR3aa: CASTIPGDRNGYTF
CDR3nt: TGTGCCAGTACCATCCCCGGGGACAGGAACGGCTACACCTTC

d_gene: .
v_gene: TRBV18
j_gene: TRBJ2-7
abundance: .
CDR3aa: CASSPAQRAYEQYF
CDR3nt: TGTGCCAGCTCACCGGCACAGAGAGCCTACGAGCAGTACTTC

d_gene: .
v_gene: TRBV29-1
j_gene: TRBJ1-2
abundance: .
CDR3aa: CSVDRREDGYTF
CDR3nt: TGCAGCGTTGATAGGCGGGAAGATGGCTACACCTTC

d_gene: .
v_gene: TRBV12-3/TRBV12-4
j_gene: TRBJ1-1
abundance: .
CDR3aa: CASSPGHLRAFF
CDR3nt: TGTGCCAGCAGTCCTGGACATCTTAGGGCTTTCTTT

d_gene: TRBD1
v_gene: TRBV5-3
j_gene: TRBJ2-6
abundance: .
CDR3aa: CARSLTGACSGANVLTF
CDR3nt: TGTGCCAGAAGCTTAACAGGGGCATGCTCTGGGGCCAACGTCCTGACTTTC

d_gene: .
v_gene: TRBV7-2
j_gene: TRBJ2-7
abundance: .
CDR3aa: CASSFASPYEQYF
CDR3nt: TGTGCCAGCAGCTTTGCGTCCCCCTACGAGCAGTACTTC

d_gene: TRBD1
v_gene: TRBV25-1
j_gene: TRBJ1-4
abundance: .
CDR3aa: CASSATGSTNEKLFF
CDR3nt: TGTGCCAGCAGTGCGACAGGGTCAACTAATGAAAAACTGTTTTTT

d_gene: TRBD2
v_gene: TRBV7-2
j_gene: TRBJ2-3
abundance: .
CDR3aa: CASSFLAGGGRADTQYF
CDR3nt: TGTGCCAGCAGCTTTCTAGCGGGAGGTGGGAGGGCAGATACGCAGTATTTT

d_gene: .
v_gene: TRBV4-3
j_gene: TRBJ2-3
abundance: .
CDR3aa: CASSQDLAYSTDTQYF
CDR3nt: TGCGCCAGCAGCCAAGATCTCGCGTACAGCACAGATACGCAGTATTTT

d_gene: .
v_gene: TRBV5-6
j_gene: TRBJ1-3
abundance: .
CDR3aa: CATSTGVGNTIYF
CDR3nt: TGTGCCACCTCGACCGGGGTCGGAAACACCATATATTTT

d_gene: TRBD1
v_gene: TRBV5-1
j_gene: TRBJ1-1
abundance: .
CDR3aa: CASSSTGPEAFF
CDR3nt: TGCGCCAGCAGCTCGACAGGGCCTGAAGCTTTCTTT

d_gene: .
v_gene: TRBV5-6
j_gene: TRBJ2-4
abundance: .
CDR3aa: CASSLWQGPDQNIQYF
CDR3nt: TGTGCCAGCAGCTTGTGGCAGGGCCCCGACCAAAACATTCAGTACTTC

d_gene: .
v_gene: TRBV7-9
j_gene: TRBJ1-3
abundance: .
CDR3aa: CASSPLPHRVYSGNTIYF
CDR3nt: TGTGCCAGCAGCCCCCTCCCGCACAGGGTCTACTCTGGAAACACCATATATTTT

d_gene: TRBD1
v_gene: TRBV5-6
j_gene: TRBJ1-6
abundance: few
CDR3aa: CASSLGTGRLNSPLHF
CDR3nt: TGTGCCAGCAGCTTGGGGACAGGGAGACTTAATTCACCCCTCCACTTT

d_gene: .
v_gene: TRBV24-1
j_gene: TRBJ1-1
abundance: .
CDR3aa: CATSERGAEAFF
CDR3nt: TGTGCCACCAGTGAACGGGGGGCTGAAGCTTTCTTT

d_gene: .
v_gene: TRBV28
j_gene: TRBJ2-3
abundance: .
CDR3aa: CASSSHTDTQYF
CDR3nt: TGTGCCAGCAGTTCACACACAGATACGCAGTATTTT

d_gene: .
v_gene: TRBV27
j_gene: TRBJ1-5
abundance: .
CDR3aa: CASRPLRGLNQPQHF
CDR3nt: TGTGCCAGCAGACCGTTAAGGGGCCTAAATCAGCCCCAGCATTTT

d_gene: .
v_gene: TRBV3-1/TRBV3-2
j_gene: TRBJ1-5
abundance: .
CDR3aa: CAASKNNQPQHF
CDR3nt: TGTGCCGCGTCTAAAAACAATCAGCCCCAGCATTTT

d_gene: .
v_gene: TRBV3-1/TRBV3-2
j_gene: TRBJ1-5
abundance: .
CDR3aa: CASSQVSFRTNQPQHF
CDR3nt: TGTGCCAGCAGCCAAGTTAGCTTCCGGACTAATCAGCCCCAGCATTTT

d_gene: TRBD2
v_gene: TRBV27
j_gene: TRBJ2-5
abundance: .
CDR3aa: CASSLWTSGRGTQYF
CDR3nt: TGTGCCAGCAGTTTATGGACTAGCGGGAGAGGGACCCAGTACTTC

d_gene: TRBD1
v_gene: TRBV29-1
j_gene: TRBJ1-2
abundance: once
CDR3aa: CSATGVPNYGYTF
CDR3nt: TGCAGCGCAACAGGGGTCCCAAACTATGGCTACACCTTC

d_gene: .
v_gene: TRBV20-1
j_gene: TRBJ2-5
abundance: few
CDR3aa: CSSGDQETQYF
CDR3nt: TGCAGTTCCGGGGACCAAGAGACCCAGTACTTC

d_gene: TRBD1
v_gene: TRBV19
j_gene: TRBJ2-7
abundance: .
CDR3aa: CASSPAGGFVYEQYF
CDR3nt: TGTGCCAGTAGTCCCGCAGGGGGCTTTGTCTACGAGCAGTACTTC

d_gene: TRBD1
v_gene: TRBV28
j_gene: TRBJ1-1
abundance: .
CDR3aa: CASSQGVTEAFF
CDR3nt: TGTGCCAGCAGTCAGGGGGTCACTGAAGCTTTCTTT

d_gene: .
v_gene: TRBV6-6
j_gene: TRBJ2-1
abundance: .
CDR3aa: CASSSGLYNEQFF
CDR3nt: TGTGCCAGCAGTTCGGGACTTTACAATGAGCAGTTCTTC

d_gene: TRBD1
v_gene: TRBV9
j_gene: TRBJ2-5
abundance: .
CDR3aa: CASSVAATGGMETQYF
CDR3nt: TGTGCCAGCAGCGTAGCTGCGACAGGGGGAATGGAGACCCAGTACTTC

d_gene: .
v_gene: TRBV29-1
j_gene: TRBJ1-2
abundance: .
CDR3aa: CSVVRGVGYTF
CDR3nt: TGCAGCGTTGTCCGGGGAGTCGGCTACACCTTC

d_gene: .
v_gene: TRBV6-2/TRBV6-3
j_gene: TRBJ1-5
abundance: .
CDR3aa: CASSYGQRGNQPQHF
CDR3nt: TGTGCCAGCAGTTACGGACAAAGGGGCAATCAGCCCCAGCATTTT

d_gene: TRBD1
v_gene: TRBV5-1
j_gene: TRBJ2-3
abundance: .
CDR3aa: CASSLPQGTFDTQYF
CDR3nt: TGCGCCAGCAGCTTACCACAGGGGACGTTCGATACGCAGTATTTT

d_gene: .
v_gene: TRBV3-1/TRBV3-2
j_gene: TRBJ2-7
abundance: .
CDR3aa: CASSHWTAYEQYF
CDR3nt: TGTGCCAGCAGCCATTGGACAGCCTACGAGCAGTACTTC

d_gene: TRBD1
v_gene: TRBV28
j_gene: TRBJ1-1
abundance: .
CDR3aa: CASSQDRRNTEAFF
CDR3nt: TGTGCCAGCAGCCAGGACAGGAGGAACACTGAAGCTTTCTTT

d_gene: .
v_gene: TRBV6-2/TRBV6-3
j_gene: TRBJ1-5
abundance: .
CDR3aa: CASSYLTGNQPQHF
CDR3nt: TGTGCCAGCAGTTATCTAACTGGCAATCAGCCCCAGCATTTT

d_gene: TRBD1
v_gene: TRBV19
j_gene: TRBJ2-2
abundance: .
CDR3aa: CASCRDRGTGELFF
CDR3nt: TGTGCCAGTTGCCGGGACAGGGGTACCGGGGAGCTGTTTTTT

d_gene: .
v_gene: TRBV9
j_gene: TRBJ1-4
abundance: .
CDR3aa: CASSVPGQGEKLFF
CDR3nt: TGTGCCAGCAGCGTCCCGGGACAAGGTGAAAAACTGTTTTTT

d_gene: TRBD2
v_gene: TRBV5-1
j_gene: TRBJ2-7
abundance: .
CDR3aa: CARSRRGEGLNEQYF
CDR3nt: TGCGCCCGCAGCCGACGGGGGGAGGGGCTCAACGAGCAGTACTTC

d_gene: .
v_gene: TRBV2
j_gene: TRBJ2-3
abundance: .
CDR3aa: CASMRGTDTQYF
CDR3nt: TGTGCCAGCATGCGGGGCACAGATACGCAGTATTTT

d_gene: TRBD2
v_gene: TRBV6-5
j_gene: TRBJ2-3
abundance: .
CDR3aa: CASSYWTSGRADTQYF
CDR3nt: TGTGCCAGCAGTTACTGGACTAGCGGGAGGGCAGATACGCAGTATTTT

d_gene: .
v_gene: TRBV9
j_gene: TRBJ1-1
abundance: .
CDR3aa: CASSVGGTEAFF
CDR3nt: TGTGCCAGCAGCGTGGGGGGCACTGAAGCTTTCTTT

d_gene: .
v_gene: TRBV5-1
j_gene: TRBJ2-1
abundance: .
CDR3aa: CASSWDGGEQFF
CDR3nt: TGCGCCAGCAGCTGGGACGGGGGAGAGCAGTTCTTC

d_gene: .
v_gene: TRBV18
j_gene: TRBJ2-7
abundance: .
CDR3aa: CASSPNPQGKEQYF
CDR3nt: TGTGCCAGCTCACCAAACCCACAGGGCAAAGAGCAGTACTTC

d_gene: .
v_gene: TRBV15
j_gene: TRBJ2-4
abundance: .
CDR3aa: CATSREAPPGAKNIQYF
CDR3nt: TGTGCCACCAGCAGAGAAGCACCCCCCGGTGCCAAAAACATTCAGTACTTC

d_gene: .
v_gene: TRBV28
j_gene: TRBJ2-1
abundance: .
CDR3aa: CASSQANEQFF
CDR3nt: TGTGCCAGCAGCCAGGCCAATGAGCAGTTCTTC